This is a list of T cell receptor beta chains from one sample in a study of T cells in Graves' hyperthyroidism and ophthalmopathy. MiXCR was run by TCRdb on the multiplex PCR reads, yielding one entry per CDR3 protein. The sample contains 500,000 to 650,000 distinct CDR3 sequences, about 14% of which appear only once. Sequencing was carried out using blood. These receptor sequences come from a woman in her forties or fifties with Graves' ophthalmopathy. The CDR3 runs from the conserved cysteine through the conserved F or W. The order of the fields is J gene, clone size, V gene, D gene, CDR3 DNA, CDR3 protein. D genes are given only for firm matches. Size is omitted from some rows. Given values are once, few, many or a class for expanded clones.

TRBJ1-2	few	TRBV18	.	TGTGCCAGCTCCCCCGGTGGGACGGATCGTAACTATGGCTACACCTTC	CASSPGGTDRNYGYTF
TRBJ2-7	many	TRBV7-9	.	TGTGCCAGCTCACCGGGGACCTACGAGCAGTACTTC	CASSPGTYEQYF
TRBJ1-1	many	TRBV11-3	.	TGTGCCAGCAGCTTAGGAGTTGTGAACACTGAAGCTTTCTTT	CASSLGVVNTEAFF
TRBJ2-6	.	TRBV4-3	.	TGCGCCAGCAGCCAAGATCCCACAGGCACCACCTCTGGGGCCAACGTCCTGACTTTC	CASSQDPTGTTSGANVLTF
TRBJ1-1	.	TRBV2	TRBD1	TGTGCCAGCAGTGGAGACAGGGAGACTGAAGCTTTCTTT	CASSGDRETEAFF
TRBJ1-2	.	TRBV3-2	.	TGTGCCAGCAGCCGACAGGGGGTCGGCTATGGCTACACCTTC	CASSRQGVGYGYTF
TRBJ2-2	few	TRBV11-2	.	TGTGCCAACGTGGTGAACGGGGAGCTGTTTTTT	CANVVNGELFF
TRBJ1-5	few	TRBV7-9	.	TGTGCCAGCAGCTTAGACAGGTTTCCTAATCAGCCCCAGCATTTT	CASSLDRFPNQPQHF
TRBJ2-2	.	TRBV11-2	TRBD1	TGTGCCAGCAGGACAAGGACAGGAGCGCGGGGGGAGCTGTTTTTT	CASRTRTGARGELFF
TRBJ2-7	few	TRBV7-2	.	TGTGCCAGCAGCTTAGCTCGTAGGGAGCAGTACTTC	CASSLARREQYF
TRBJ2-1	few	TRBV4-3	TRBD2	TGCGCCAGCAGCCAAGATCTCCGGACTAGCGGGATTTACAATGAGCAGTTCTTC	CASSQDLRTSGIYNEQFF
TRBJ2-3	.	TRBV20-1	TRBD1	TGCAGTGCTAAAACAGGGGGCGAGAGCACAGATACGCAGTATTTT	CSAKTGGESTDTQYF
TRBJ2-4	many	TRBV27	.	TGTGCCAGCAGTTATCTCGACATTCAGTACTTC	CASSYLDIQYF
TRBJ2-1	.	TRBV4-3	TRBD2	TGCGCCAGCAGCCAAGGACTAGCGGGACCCTACAATGAGCAGTTCTTC	CASSQGLAGPYNEQFF
TRBJ2-3	few	TRBV5-8	.	TGTGCCAGCAGCTTGATCCTAGCAGGGAGCACAGATACGCAGTATTTT	CASSLILAGSTDTQYF
TRBJ2-3	.	TRBV20-1	.	TGCAGTGCTAGAGCGTGGTTTCGTGGCACAGATACGCAGTATTTT	CSARAWFRGTDTQYF
TRBJ2-1	many	TRBV11-2	TRBD2	TGTGCCAGCAGCTGGGGTAGCGGGAGGGAGTTTGAGCAGTTCTTC	CASSWGSGREFEQFF
TRBJ2-5	many	TRBV7-9	.	TGTGCCAGCAGCTCCAGGGAGGTTGGGTTTCAAGAGACCCAGTACTTC	CASSSREVGFQETQYF
TRBJ2-5	many	TRBV6-6	.	TGTGCCAGCAGTTACTCCGGGCGACAAGAGACCCAGTACTTC	CASSYSGRQETQYF
TRBJ2-7	.	TRBV6-1	.	TGTGCCAGCAGGGAAGAGGGGGTGGTGGTTGGCGAGCAGTACTTC	CASREEGVVVGEQYF
TRBJ1-1	many	TRBV6-2/TRBV6-3	TRBD1	TGTGCCAGCAGTTACTCGATCACAGGGGCAAGAGGCACTGAAGCTTTCTTT	CASSYSITGARGTEAFF
TRBJ2-6	few	TRBV27	.	TGTGCCAGCAGTTTTGGCAGGGCTGGGGCCAACGTCCTGACTTTC	CASSFGRAGANVLTF
TRBJ2-7	many	TRBV24-1	TRBD2	TGTGCCACCAGTGATCGAGTAGCGGGAAGGTACGAGCAGTACTTC	CATSDRVAGRYEQYF
TRBJ2-7	.	TRBV15	.	TGTGCCACCAGCAAGGGACCGGACTCCTACGAGCAGTACTTC	CATSKGPDSYEQYF
TRBJ2-1	many	TRBV5-1	TRBD2	TGCGCCAGCAGCCCGCAGGGAGGGAATGAGCAGTTCTTC	CASSPQGGNEQFF
TRBJ2-7	few	TRBV11-2	TRBD2	TGTGCCGGCAGCCGAGAGGCTAGACTAGCGGGGCCCTCCTACGAGCAGTACTTC	CAGSREARLAGPSYEQYF
TRBJ2-2	.	TRBV19	.	TGTGCCACGACTACAGCCGGGGGGGAGCTGTTTTTT	CATTTAGGELFF
TRBJ2-3	many	TRBV20-1	TRBD1	TGCAGTGCCTCACCGGGACAGCACACAGATACGCAGTATTTT	CSASPGQHTDTQYF
TRBJ1-5	.	TRBV4-2	.	TGTGCCAGCAGCCAGGCAACGGGAGCCCCCAATCAGCCCCAGCATTTT	CASSQATGAPNQPQHF
TRBJ2-1	.	TRBV6-4	.	TGTGCCAGCAGTAGGAGGGGAGGCATTGAGCAGTTCTTC	CASSRRGGIEQFF
TRBJ2-3	many	TRBV24-1	TRBD1	TGTGCCACCAGTGATCGGGACAGGGGGCTTACAGATACGCAGTATTTT	CATSDRDRGLTDTQYF
TRBJ2-2	.	TRBV10-2	.	TGCGCCAGCAGTCCGGGACGCCTCTCTGGCGGGGAGCTGTTTTTT	CASSPGRLSGGELFF
TRBJ2-3	.	TRBV7-7	TRBD2	TGTGCTAGCAGCTCCCGACTAGCGGCCCGCACAGATACGCAGTATTTT	CASSSRLAARTDTQYF
TRBJ2-5	many	TRBV20-1	.	TGCAGTGCCATAATGGGGGTCCAAGAGACCCAGTACTTC	CSAIMGVQETQYF
TRBJ2-5	few	TRBV18	TRBD2	TGTGCCAGCTCACCCCGGGGACTAAGGGAAGAGACCCAGTACTTC	CASSPRGLREETQYF
TRBJ2-5	many	TRBV24-1	.	TGTGCCACCAGTGAGCGCCTTTCTCGCGGGACCCAGTACTTC	CATSERLSRGTQYF
TRBJ2-2	many	TRBV30	TRBD2	TGTGCCTGGAGTGTACCGGGGGGGCGCCTCACCGGGGAGCTGTTTTTT	CAWSVPGGRLTGELFF
TRBJ2-4	few	TRBV4-1	TRBD2	TGCGCCAGCAGCCGAGCGGGGGTCAACATTCAGTACTTC	CASSRAGVNIQYF
TRBJ2-5	many	TRBV3-1	TRBD1	TGTGCCAGCAGCCAAAGGGGGCTGGAGACCCAGTACTTC	CASSQRGLETQYF
TRBJ1-2	few	TRBV4-2	TRBD1	TGTGCCAGCAGGAAAGAGGGTCCCCTTGGTAGACAGGGGGCGCGGAGCTACACCTTC	CASRKEGPLGRQGARSYTF
TRBJ2-7	many	TRBV7-2	.	TGTGCCAGCAGCGCCACAGACTACGAGCAGTACTTC	CASSATDYEQYF
TRBJ2-7	.	TRBV12-3/TRBV12-4	.	TGTGCCAGCAGTTTGTATAGCACGAGCTCCTACGAGCAGTACTTC	CASSLYSTSSYEQYF